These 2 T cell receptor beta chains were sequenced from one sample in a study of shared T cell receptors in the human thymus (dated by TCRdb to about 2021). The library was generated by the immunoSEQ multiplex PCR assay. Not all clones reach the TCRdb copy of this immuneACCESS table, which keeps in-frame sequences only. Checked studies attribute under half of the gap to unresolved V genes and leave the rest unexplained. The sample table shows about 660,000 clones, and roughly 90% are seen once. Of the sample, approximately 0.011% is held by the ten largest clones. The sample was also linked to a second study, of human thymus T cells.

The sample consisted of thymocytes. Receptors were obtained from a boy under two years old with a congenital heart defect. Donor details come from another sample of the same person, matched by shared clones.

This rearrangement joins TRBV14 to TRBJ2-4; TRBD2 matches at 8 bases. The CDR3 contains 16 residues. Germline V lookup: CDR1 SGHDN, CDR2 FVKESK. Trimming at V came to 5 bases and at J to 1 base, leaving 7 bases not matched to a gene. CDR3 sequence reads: CASSKAGGGAKNIQYF. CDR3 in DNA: TGTGCCAGCAGCAAGGCGGGGGGAGGGGCCAAAAACATTCAGTACTTC.

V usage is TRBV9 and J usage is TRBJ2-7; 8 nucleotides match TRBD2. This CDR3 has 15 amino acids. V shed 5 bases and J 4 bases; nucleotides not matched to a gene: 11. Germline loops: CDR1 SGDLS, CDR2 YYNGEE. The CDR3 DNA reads TGTGCCAGCAGTCCATGGGGGACTAGGGAGTACGAGCAGTACTTC. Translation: CASSPWGTREYEQYF. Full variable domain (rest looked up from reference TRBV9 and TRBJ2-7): DSGVTQTPKHLITATGQRVTLRCSPRSGDLSVYWYQQSLDQGLQFLIQYYNGEERAKGNILERFSAQQFPDLHSELNLSSLELGDSALYFCASSPWGTREYEQYFGPGTRLTVT.